This T cell receptor (beta chain) is from a study of graft-versus-host responses after intestinal transplantation. Trimming shortened V by 2 bases and J by 2 bases, and 13 bases separated the two germline ends. CDR3 length: 15 amino acids. Germline assignment: CDR1 MNHEY and CDR2 SVGAGI. Assay: immunoSEQ multiplex PCR; the TCRdb copy retains only in-frame clones and omits some. Here the sample spans about 14,000 clones, 29% being singletons. By sample share, this clone is medium-sized. Sequenced here: alloreactive CD4+ T cells from a mixed lymphocyte reaction culture, sampled before intestinal transplant. Subset in this sample: CFSE-low proliferating T cells sorted from roughly 6-day pre-transplant mixed lymphocyte reaction (GvH or HvG direction). V and J are TRBV6-5 and TRBJ2-7; maybe TRBD1 (6 bases). The TCR was taken from a human patient who received an intestinal transplant. The CDR3 is CASSYQRTAPYEQYF. The CDR3 coding sequence is TGTGCCAGCAGTTACCAAAGGACAGCCCCCTACGAGCAGTACTTC.